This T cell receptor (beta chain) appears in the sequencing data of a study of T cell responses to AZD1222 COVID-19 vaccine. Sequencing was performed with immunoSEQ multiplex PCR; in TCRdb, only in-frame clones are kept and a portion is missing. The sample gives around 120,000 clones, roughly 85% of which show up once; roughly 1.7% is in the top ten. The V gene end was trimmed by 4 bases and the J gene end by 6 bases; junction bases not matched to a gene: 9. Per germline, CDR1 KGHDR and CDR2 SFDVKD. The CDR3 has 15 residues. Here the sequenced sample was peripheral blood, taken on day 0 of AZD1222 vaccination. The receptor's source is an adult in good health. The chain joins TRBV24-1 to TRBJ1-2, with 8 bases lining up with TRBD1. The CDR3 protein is CATSESGQARHGYTF. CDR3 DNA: TGTGCCACCAGTGAATCGGGACAGGCCAGGCATGGCTACACCTTC.